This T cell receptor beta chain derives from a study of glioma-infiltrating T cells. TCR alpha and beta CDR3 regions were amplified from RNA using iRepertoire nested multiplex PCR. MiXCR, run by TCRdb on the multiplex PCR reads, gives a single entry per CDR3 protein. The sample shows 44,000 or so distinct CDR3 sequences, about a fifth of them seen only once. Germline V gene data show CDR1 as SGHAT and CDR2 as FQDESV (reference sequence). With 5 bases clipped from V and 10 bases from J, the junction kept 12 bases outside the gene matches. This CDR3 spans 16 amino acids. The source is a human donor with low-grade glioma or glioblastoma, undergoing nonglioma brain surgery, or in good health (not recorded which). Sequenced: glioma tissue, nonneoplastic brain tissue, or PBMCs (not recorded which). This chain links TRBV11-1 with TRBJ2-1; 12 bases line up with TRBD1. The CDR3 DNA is TGTGCCAGCAGCCTAAGGGGACAGGGGGCCCTCGGGGAGCAGTTCTTC. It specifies CASSLRGQGALGEQFF.